The 16 T cell receptor beta chains below all came from one sample that was sequenced in a study of blood T cells in healthy people across ages. Through a sample-barcoded 5' primer and a J-beta primer mix, a second PCR was run for roughly 7 to 11 cycles. Via MiXCR, TCRdb re-called the 5' RACE reads, giving one row per CDR3 protein. The table has 1.4 million to 1.5 million distinct CDR3 sequences, 40% to 50% seen once; the top ten hold 7.9%. Input material: blood. The receptors were sampled from a woman in her late teens or twenties in good health.

This clonotype was picked up many times. The chain has TRBV29-1 and TRBJ2-7; no clear D. Per the germline V gene, CDR1 is SQVTM and CDR2 is ANQGSEA. The V end was cut by 4 bases, the J end by 0 bases, with 4 bases between. CDR3 size: 11 residues. The CDR3 protein is CSVGSSYEQYF. In nucleotides, the CDR3 is TGCAGCGTTGGCAGCTCCTACGAGCAGTACTTC.

The chain couples TRBV21-1 to TRBJ2-5; the DNA was not used to check the table's D call, TRBD2. TRBV21-1 is a pseudogene locus. This CDR3 has 14 residues. CDR3 nucleotides: TGTGCCAACAGAACTAGCGGGGAATCAGAGACCCAGTACTTC. Residues: CANRTSGESETQYF.

Comments on this clonotype: A much larger clone lies a single base off, so this may be a read error. The rearrangement joins TRBV6-2 or TRBV6-3 to TRBJ2-1; either TRBD1 or TRBD2 may fit D (6 bases each). The CDR3 loop spans 18 amino acids. Germline CDR1 reads MNHEY; CDR2 reads SVGEGT. The CDR3 is CASGLPGTGAFIYNKQFF. Here the CDR3 DNA reads TGTGCCAGCGGCCTACCGGGGACGGGGGCATTTATCTACAATAAGCAGTTCTTC.

The genes are TRBV20-1 and TRBJ2-7; a weak D match, TRBD2 (5 bases). The CDR3 is 15 amino acids. Between the trimmed V and J ends, which lost 6 bases and 2 bases, there was a span of 20 bases. Germline CDR1 reads DFQATT; CDR2 reads SNEGSKA (reference sequence). CDR3 coding DNA: TGCAGTGCAAGGCCGGTGGGTAGCGCTACCTACGAGCAGTACTTC. Residues: CSARPVGSATYEQYF.

The chain links TRBV4-1 to TRBJ2-1; 11 bases line up with TRBD1. Trimming at V came to 3 bases and at J to 7 bases, leaving 8 bases not matched to a gene. The germline V gene has CDR1 MGHRA and CDR2 YSYEKL. CDR3 length: 16 residues. CDR3 protein: CASSQPGQGVINEQFF. The CDR3 coding sequence is TGCGCCAGCAGCCAGCCGGGACAGGGGGTAATAAATGAGCAGTTCTTC.

On this clonotype itself: One end of the junction does not line up with germline, which may come from a read error. The gene calls are TRBV7-8 and TRBJ2-6; D is unclear. Germline lookup yields CDR1 SGHVS and CDR2 FQNEAQ. CDR3 length: 15 residues. The CDR3 sequence: CASGLGTSGANVLTF. CDR3 nucleotides: TGTGCCAGCGGCTTAGGAACCTCTGGGGCCAACGTCCTGACTTTC.

The chain carries TRBV3-1 and TRBJ2-1; TRBD2 matches at 10 bases. The CDR3 consists of 14 residues. From germline, CDR1 is LGHDT and CDR2 YNNKEL (reference sequence). Germline trimming cut 7 bases from V and 4 bases from J; bases unmatched to any gene: 4. CDR3 residues: CASTSGGPYNEQFF. CDR3 coding DNA: TGTGCCAGCACTAGCGGGGGCCCTTACAATGAGCAGTTCTTC.

This clonotype has just a few counts. The V and J genes are TRBV7-9 and TRBJ2-7; possibly TRBD1 for D (5 bases). The V end lost 11 bases, the J end lost 2 bases, and 16 bases lay between the germline ends. From germline, CDR1 is SEHNR and CDR2 FQNEAQ (reference sequence). The CDR3 runs to 13 residues. The CDR3, as DNA: TGTGCCCCCAGAAGACTGGACACCTACGAGCAGTACTTC. Translating gives CAPRRLDTYEQYF. Variable domain in full (rest from reference TRBV7-9 and TRBJ2-7): DTGVSQNPRHKITKRGQNVTFRCDPISEHNRLYWYRQTLGQGPEFLTYFQNEAQLEKSRLLSDRFSAERPKGSFSTLEIQRTEQGDSAMYLCAPRRLDTYEQYFGPGTRLTVT.

This clonotype was detected a few times. The chain links TRBV4-2 to TRBJ2-3, with a weak D call TRBD2 (7 bases). The CDR3 is made up of 17 amino acids. Trimming took off 1 base at V and 1 base at J, with 15 bases between the two ends. Germline V lookup: CDR1 LGHNA, CDR2 YNFKEQ. The CDR3 loop reads CASSQGGGGARTDTQYF. The CDR3 DNA reads TGTGCCAGCAGCCAAGGTGGCGGGGGCGCTCGCACAGATACGCAGTATTTT.

This chain uses TRBV5-5 with TRBJ1-6, with TRBD1 matching 8 bases. V dropped 4 bases and J dropped 10; count of bases not matched to a gene: 7. This CDR3 has 14 residues. Germline V CDR1 and CDR2: SGHKS, YYEKEE (reference sequence). The CDR3: CASSQDRETSPLHF. The CDR3 coding sequence is TGTGCCAGCAGCCAGGACAGGGAGACGTCACCCCTCCACTTT. The variable domain in full, with the rest retrieved from reference TRBV5-5 and TRBJ1-6, is DAGVTQSPTHLIKTRGQQVTLRCSPISGHKSVSWYQQVLGQGPQFIFQYYEKEERGRGNFPDRFSARQFPNYSSELNVNALLLGDSALYLCASSQDRETSPLHFGNGTRLTVT.

V is TRBV5-6 and J is TRBJ2-7; D uncertain. The germline gives CDR1 SGHDT, CDR2 YYEEEE. The CDR3 sequence is 20 residues long. The ends were cut back, 0 bases at V and 7 bases at J, with 32 bases in the middle. CDR3 sequence (DNA): TGTGCCAGCAGCTTGGTTGGTTGGGCAGTAGAACCGAGCTCCTACAATGAGCAGTACTTC. Translating it yields CASSLVGWAVEPSSYNEQYF.

The chain uses TRBV6-1 and TRBJ2-7; D might be TRBD2 (5 bases). The CDR3 length is 18 residues. V was shortened by 0 bases and J by 3 bases, with 21 bases between the two germline ends. Germline CDR1 is MNHNS and CDR2 is SASEGT. The CDR3 sequence is CASSEAAGFHPENYEQYF. For the CDR3, the DNA is TGTGCCAGCAGTGAAGCTGCGGGTTTCCACCCCGAAAACTACGAGCAGTACTTC.

The chain recombines TRBV20-1 with TRBJ2-5; 11 bases line up with TRBD2. This CDR3 has 19 amino acids. V was clipped by 2 bases and J by 2 bases; unmatched bases: 16. The germline V gene encodes CDR1 DFQATT and CDR2 SNEGSKA (reference sequence). CDR3 in DNA: TGCAGTGCTAGACCCCTTTCCGGGACTAGCGGAGGCACTCAAGAGACCCAGTACTTC. Its translation is CSARPLSGTSGGTQETQYF.

The genes are TRBV20-1 and TRBJ2-5; 14 bases fit TRBD2. Germline trimming cut 6 bases from V and 11 bases from J; bases unmatched to any gene: 14. The CDR3 extends over 15 amino acids. Looked up from germline, CDR1 is DFQATT and CDR2 is SNEGSKA (reference sequence). The CDR3 loop reads CSAERLAGGYNEQYF. DNA for the CDR3: TGCAGTGCCGAAAGACTAGCGGGAGGGTACAATGAGCAGTACTTC.

This chain uses TRBV6-1 with TRBJ2-2; D tentatively fits TRBD1 or TRBD2 (6 bases each). The germline V gene encodes CDR1 MNHNS and CDR2 SASEGT. The CDR3 extends over 18 amino acids. Deletions cut 5 bases from V and 1 base from J, with 20 bases between. CDR3 sequence: CASSPRGVAVENTGELFF. The CDR3 DNA sequence: TGTGCCAGCAGTCCGAGGGGGGTAGCGGTTGAGAACACCGGGGAGCTGTTTTTT.

This chain connects TRBV28 to TRBJ1-1; 7 bases agree with TRBD1. Germline V CDR1 and CDR2: MDHEN, SYDVKM. V shed 5 bases, J shed 8 bases, and the junction held 5 bases outside the gene matches. The CDR3 length is 12 residues. The CDR3 is CASSPPTGEAFF. DNA of the CDR3: TGTGCCAGCAGTCCTCCGACAGGGGAAGCTTTCTTT.